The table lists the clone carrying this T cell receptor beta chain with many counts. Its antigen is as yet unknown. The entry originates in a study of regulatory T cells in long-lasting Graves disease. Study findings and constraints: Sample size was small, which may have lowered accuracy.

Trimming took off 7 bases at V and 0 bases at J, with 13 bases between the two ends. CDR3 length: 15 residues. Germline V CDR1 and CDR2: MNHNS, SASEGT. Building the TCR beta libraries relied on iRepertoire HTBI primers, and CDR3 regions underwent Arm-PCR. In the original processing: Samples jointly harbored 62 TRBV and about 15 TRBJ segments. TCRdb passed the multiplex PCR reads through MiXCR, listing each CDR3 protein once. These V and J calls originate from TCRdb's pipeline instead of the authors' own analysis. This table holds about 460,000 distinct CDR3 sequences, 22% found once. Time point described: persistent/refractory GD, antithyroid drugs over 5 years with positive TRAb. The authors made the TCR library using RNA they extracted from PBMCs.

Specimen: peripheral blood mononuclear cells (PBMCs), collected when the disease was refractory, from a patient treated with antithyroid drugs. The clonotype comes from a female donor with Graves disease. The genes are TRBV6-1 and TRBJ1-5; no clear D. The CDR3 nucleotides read TGTGCCAGCACGGCAGACATCTATAGCAATCAGCCCCAGCATTTT. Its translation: CASTADIYSNQPQHF.